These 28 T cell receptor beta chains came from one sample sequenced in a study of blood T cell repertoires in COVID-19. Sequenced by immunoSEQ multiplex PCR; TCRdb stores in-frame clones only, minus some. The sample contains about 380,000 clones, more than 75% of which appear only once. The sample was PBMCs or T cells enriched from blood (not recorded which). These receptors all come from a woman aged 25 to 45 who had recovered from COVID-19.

The chain's CDR3 is CASNLNGVRSTDTQYF. Here the CDR3 DNA reads TGTGCCAGTAATCTGAATGGCGTGAGGAGCACAGATACGCAGTATTTT. The V and J genes are TRBV19 and TRBJ2-3; D remains unclear. The CDR3 runs to 16 residues. V was trimmed by 7 bases and J by 0 bases, leaving 17 bases between them. CDR1 is LNHDA, CDR2 SQIVND, per germline (reference sequence). Full variable domain (outside the CDR3, taken from reference TRBV19 and TRBJ2-3): DGGITQSPKYLFRKEGQNVTLSCEQNLNHDAMYWYRQDPGQGLRLIYYSQIVNDFQKGDIAEGYSVSREKKESFPLTVTSAQKNPTAFYLCASNLNGVRSTDTQYFGPGTRLTVL.

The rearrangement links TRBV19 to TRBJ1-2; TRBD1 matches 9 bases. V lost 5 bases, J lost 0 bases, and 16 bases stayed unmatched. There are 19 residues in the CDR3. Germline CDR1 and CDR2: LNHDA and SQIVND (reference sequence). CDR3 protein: CASSYRDRVMRTTNYGYTF. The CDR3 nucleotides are TGTGCCAGTAGTTACCGGGACAGGGTAATGAGAACCACTAACTATGGCTACACCTTC.

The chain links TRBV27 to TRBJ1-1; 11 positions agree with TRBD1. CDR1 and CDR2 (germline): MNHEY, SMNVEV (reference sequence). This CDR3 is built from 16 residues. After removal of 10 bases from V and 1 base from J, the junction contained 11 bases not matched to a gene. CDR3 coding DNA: TGTGCCACCCGGGGACAGGGGGGGGCGTGGAACACTGAAGCTTTCTTT. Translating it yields CATRGQGGAWNTEAFF.

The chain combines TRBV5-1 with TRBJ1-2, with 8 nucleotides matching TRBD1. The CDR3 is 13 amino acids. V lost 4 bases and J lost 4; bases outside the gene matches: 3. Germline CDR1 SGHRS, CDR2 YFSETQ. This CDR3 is CASSPGTGYGYTF. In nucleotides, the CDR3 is TGCGCCAGCAGCCCAGGGACAGGCTATGGCTACACCTTC.

The CDR3: CASSISDSYEQYF. The CDR3 DNA is TGTGCCAGTAGTATTTCAGACTCCTACGAGCAGTACTTC. The V call is TRBV19, the J call TRBJ2-7; no firm D call. The ends were cut back, 3 bases at V and 0 bases at J, with 6 bases in the middle. The CDR3 has 13 residues. Germline CDR1 reads LNHDA; CDR2 reads SQIVND (reference sequence).

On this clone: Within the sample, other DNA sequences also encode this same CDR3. In nucleotides, the CDR3 is TGTGCCAGCAGCTCTCCTGGACAGGGTTATAATTCACCCCTCCACTTT. The encoded protein is CASSSPGQGYNSPLHF. The chain joins TRBV5-4 to TRBJ1-6; TRBD1 matches 8 bases. The V gene end was trimmed by 3 bases and the J gene end by 4 bases; junction bases not matched to a gene: 6. Germline-derived CDR1 and CDR2 are SGHNT and YYREEE (reference sequence). The CDR3 consists of 16 residues.

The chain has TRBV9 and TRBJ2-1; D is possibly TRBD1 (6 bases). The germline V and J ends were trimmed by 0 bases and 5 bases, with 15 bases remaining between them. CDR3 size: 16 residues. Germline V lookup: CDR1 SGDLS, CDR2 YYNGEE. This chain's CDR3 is CASSVASRGGHNEQFF. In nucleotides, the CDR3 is TGTGCCAGCAGCGTAGCTTCGAGAGGGGGTCACAATGAGCAGTTCTTC.

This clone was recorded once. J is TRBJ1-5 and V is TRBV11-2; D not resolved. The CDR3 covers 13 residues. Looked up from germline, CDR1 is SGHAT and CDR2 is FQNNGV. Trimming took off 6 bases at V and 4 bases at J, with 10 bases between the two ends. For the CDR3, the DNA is TGTGCCAGCAGTCCGGGAACAAATCAGCCCCAGCATTTT. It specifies CASSPGTNQPQHF.

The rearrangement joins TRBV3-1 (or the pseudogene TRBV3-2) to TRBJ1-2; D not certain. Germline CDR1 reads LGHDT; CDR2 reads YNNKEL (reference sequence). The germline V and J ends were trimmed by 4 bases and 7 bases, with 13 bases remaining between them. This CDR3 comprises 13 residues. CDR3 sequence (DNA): TGTGCCAGCAGCCCCGGGTCCACCAGTGGCTACACCTTC. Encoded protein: CASSPGSTSGYTF.

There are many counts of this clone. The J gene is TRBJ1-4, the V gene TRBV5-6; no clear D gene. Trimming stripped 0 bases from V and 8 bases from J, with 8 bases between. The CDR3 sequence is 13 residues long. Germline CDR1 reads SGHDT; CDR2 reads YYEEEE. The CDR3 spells CASSLVLEEKLFF. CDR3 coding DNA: TGTGCCAGCAGCTTGGTACTTGAGGAAAAACTGTTTTTT.

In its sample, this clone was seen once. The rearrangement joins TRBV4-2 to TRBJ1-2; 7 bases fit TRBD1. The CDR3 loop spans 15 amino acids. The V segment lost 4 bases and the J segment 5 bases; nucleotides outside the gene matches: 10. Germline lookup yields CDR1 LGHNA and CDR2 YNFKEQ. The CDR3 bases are TGTGCCAGCAGCCCGCACTCGACAGGGCCATATGGCTACACCTTC. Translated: CASSPHSTGPYGYTF.

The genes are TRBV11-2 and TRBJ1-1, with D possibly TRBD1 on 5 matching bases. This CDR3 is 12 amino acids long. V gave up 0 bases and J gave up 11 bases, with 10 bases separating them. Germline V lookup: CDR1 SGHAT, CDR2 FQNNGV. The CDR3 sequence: CASSLERAGAFF. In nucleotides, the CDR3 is TGTGCCAGCAGCTTAGAAAGGGCAGGGGCTTTCTTT.

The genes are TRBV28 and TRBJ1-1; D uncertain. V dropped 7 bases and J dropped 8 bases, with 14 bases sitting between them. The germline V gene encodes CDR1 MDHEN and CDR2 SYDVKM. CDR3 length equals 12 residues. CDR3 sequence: CASTLPGWEAFF. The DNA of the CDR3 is TGTGCCAGCACCCTACCGGGATGGGAAGCTTTCTTT.

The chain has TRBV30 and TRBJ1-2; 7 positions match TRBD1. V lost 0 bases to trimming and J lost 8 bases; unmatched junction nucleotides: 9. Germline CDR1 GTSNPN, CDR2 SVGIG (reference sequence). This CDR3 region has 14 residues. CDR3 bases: TGTGCCTGGAGTGTAGGGGGCGCTATAGGAGGCTACACCTTC. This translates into CAWSVGGAIGGYTF.

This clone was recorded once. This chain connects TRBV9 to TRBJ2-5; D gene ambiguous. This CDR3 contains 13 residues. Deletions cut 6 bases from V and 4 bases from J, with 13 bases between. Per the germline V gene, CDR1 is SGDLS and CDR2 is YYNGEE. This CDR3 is CASNGRWRETQYF. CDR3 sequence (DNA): TGTGCCAGCAACGGCCGGTGGAGAGAGACCCAGTACTTC.

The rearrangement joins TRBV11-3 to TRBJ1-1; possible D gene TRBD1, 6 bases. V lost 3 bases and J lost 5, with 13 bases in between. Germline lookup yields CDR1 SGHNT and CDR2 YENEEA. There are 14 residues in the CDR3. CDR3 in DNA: TGTGCCAGCAGCTTCTCAGGGGCTATGACTGAAGCTTTCTTT. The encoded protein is CASSFSGAMTEAFF.

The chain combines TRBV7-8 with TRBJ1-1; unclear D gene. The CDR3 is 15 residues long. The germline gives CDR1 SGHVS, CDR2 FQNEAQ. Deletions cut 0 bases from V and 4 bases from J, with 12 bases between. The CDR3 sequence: CASSLATLRGTEAFF. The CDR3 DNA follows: TGTGCCAGCAGCTTAGCGACTCTTAGAGGCACTGAAGCTTTCTTT. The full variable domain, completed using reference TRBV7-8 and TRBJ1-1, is GAGVSQSPRYKVAKRGQDVALRCDPISGHVSLFWYQQALGQGPEFLTYFQNEAQLDKSGLPSDRFFAERPEGSVSTLKIQRTQQEDSAVYLCASSLATLRGTEAFFGQGTRLTVV.

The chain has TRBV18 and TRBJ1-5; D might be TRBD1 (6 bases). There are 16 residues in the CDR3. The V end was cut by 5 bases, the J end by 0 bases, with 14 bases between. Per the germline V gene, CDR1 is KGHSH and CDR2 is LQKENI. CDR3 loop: CASSGTGHYSNQPQHF. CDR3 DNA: TGTGCCAGCTCAGGCACGGGACACTATAGCAATCAGCCCCAGCATTTT.

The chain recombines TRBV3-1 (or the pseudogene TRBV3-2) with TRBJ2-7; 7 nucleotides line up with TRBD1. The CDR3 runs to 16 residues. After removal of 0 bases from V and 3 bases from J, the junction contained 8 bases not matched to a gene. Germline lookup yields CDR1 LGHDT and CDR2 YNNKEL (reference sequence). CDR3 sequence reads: CASSQEGETGNYEQYF. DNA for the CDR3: TGTGCCAGCAGCCAAGAAGGGGAGACAGGGAACTACGAGCAGTACTTC.

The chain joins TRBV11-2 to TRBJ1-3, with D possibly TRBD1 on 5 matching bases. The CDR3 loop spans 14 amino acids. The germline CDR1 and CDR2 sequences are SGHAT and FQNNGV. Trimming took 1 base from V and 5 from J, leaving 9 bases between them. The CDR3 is CASSLVGVRNTIYF. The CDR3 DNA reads TGTGCCAGCAGCTTAGTAGGGGTTCGAAACACCATATATTTT. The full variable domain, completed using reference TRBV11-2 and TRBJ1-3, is EAGVAQSPRYKIIEKRQSVAFWCNPISGHATLYWYQQILGQGPKLLIQFQNNGVVDDSQLPKDRFSAERLKGVDSTLKIQPAKLEDSAVYLCASSLVGVRNTIYFGEGSWLTVV.

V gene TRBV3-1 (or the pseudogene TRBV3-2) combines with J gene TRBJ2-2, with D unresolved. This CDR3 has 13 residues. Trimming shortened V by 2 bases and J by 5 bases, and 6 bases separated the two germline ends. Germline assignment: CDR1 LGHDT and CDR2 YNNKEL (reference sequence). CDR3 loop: CASSQLLTGELFF. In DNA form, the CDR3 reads TGTGCCAGCAGCCAACTGTTAACCGGGGAGCTGTTTTTT.

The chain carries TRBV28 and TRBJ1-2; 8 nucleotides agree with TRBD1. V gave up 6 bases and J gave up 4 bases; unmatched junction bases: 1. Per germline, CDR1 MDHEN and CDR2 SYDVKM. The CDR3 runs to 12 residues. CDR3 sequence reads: CASSTGGYGYTF. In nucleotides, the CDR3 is TGTGCCAGCAGCACAGGGGGCTATGGCTACACCTTC.

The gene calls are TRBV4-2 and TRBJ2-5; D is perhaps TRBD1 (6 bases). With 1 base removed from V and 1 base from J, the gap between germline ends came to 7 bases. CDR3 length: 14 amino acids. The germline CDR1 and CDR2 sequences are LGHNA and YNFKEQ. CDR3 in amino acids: CASSQGGLQETQYF. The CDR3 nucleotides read TGTGCCAGCAGCCAAGGGGGGCTCCAAGAGACCCAGTACTTC.

CDR3 DNA: TGTGCCAGCAGCTCCCGCATAGGGGAACCCTACACCTTC. It is translated as CASSSRIGEPYTF. J is TRBJ1-2 and V is TRBV5-6; possibly TRBD1 for D (5 bases). The CDR3 length is 13 residues. V was pared by 3 bases and J by 10 bases, with 16 bases between. Germline-derived CDR1 and CDR2 are SGHDT and YYEEEE.

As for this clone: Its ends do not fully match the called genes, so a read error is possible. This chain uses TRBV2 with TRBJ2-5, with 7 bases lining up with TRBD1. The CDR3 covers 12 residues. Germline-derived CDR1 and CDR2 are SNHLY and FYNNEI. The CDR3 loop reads CASDRDQETQYF. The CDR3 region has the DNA TGTGCCAGCGACAGGGACCAGGAGACCCAGTACTTC. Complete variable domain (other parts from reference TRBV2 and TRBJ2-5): EPEVTQTPSHQVTQMGQEVILRCVPISNHLYFYWYRQILGQKVEFLVSFYNNEISEKSEIFDDQFSVERPDGSNFTLKIRSTKLEDSAMYFCASDRDQETQYFGPGTRLLVL.

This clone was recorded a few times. Here the CDR3 DNA reads TGTGCCAGCCAGAAGGGGGGGAATAATTCACCCCTCCACTTT. Translation: CASQKGGNNSPLHF. This sequence joins TRBV28 and TRBJ1-6; a weak D match, TRBD1 (6 bases). Trimming took off 8 bases at V and 5 bases at J, with 13 bases between the two ends. This CDR3 has 14 amino acids. Germline CDR1 MDHEN, CDR2 SYDVKM.

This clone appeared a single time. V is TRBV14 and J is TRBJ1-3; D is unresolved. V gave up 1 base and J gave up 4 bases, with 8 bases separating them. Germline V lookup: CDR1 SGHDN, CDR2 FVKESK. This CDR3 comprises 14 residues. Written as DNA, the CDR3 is TGTGCCAGCAGCCAAGGCGGCGCCGGAAACACCATATATTTT. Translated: CASSQGGAGNTIYF.

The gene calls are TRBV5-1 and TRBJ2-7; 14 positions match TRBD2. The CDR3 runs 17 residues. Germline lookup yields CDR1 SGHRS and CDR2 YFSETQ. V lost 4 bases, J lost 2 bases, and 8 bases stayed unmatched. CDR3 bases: TGCGCCAGCAGCCCTTACCCGACTAGCGGGGGGGCCTACGAGCAGTACTTC. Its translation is CASSPYPTSGGAYEQYF.